This is a list of T cell receptor beta chains from one sample in a study of PD-1 blockade in classical Hodgkin lymphoma. Here immunoSEQ multiplex PCR was the method, and the copy in TCRdb shows in-frame clones only, minus some. The sample lists about 150,000 clones; about 78% were seen once. Sequenced material: peripheral blood mononuclear cells (PBMCs), taken before the second cycle of nivolumab. The origin of the receptors is a human donor with classical Hodgkin lymphoma. The CDR3 runs from the conserved cysteine through the conserved F or W. A D gene is named only where the DNA matches it firmly. Rows may omit the clone size; those that give it use once, few, many or a size class.

v_gene: TRBV28; j_gene: TRBJ1-5; d_gene: TRBD1; abundance: many; CDR3aa: CASRDRGAYSNQPQHF; CDR3nt: TGTGCCAGCAGGGACAGGGGGGCGTATAGCAATCAGCCCCAGCATTTT
v_gene: TRBV28; j_gene: TRBJ2-1; d_gene: TRBD2; abundance: -; CDR3aa: CASSLLAGGTYNEQFF; CDR3nt: TGTGCCAGCAGTTTGTTAGCGGGAGGAACCTACAATGAGCAGTTCTTC
v_gene: TRBV7-9; j_gene: TRBJ1-2; d_gene: TRBD1; abundance: few; CDR3aa: CASSSQGLGGYTF; CDR3nt: TGTGCCAGCAGCTCACAGGGGCTGGGTGGCTACACCTTC
v_gene: TRBV7-9; j_gene: TRBJ2-2; d_gene: -; abundance: -; CDR3aa: CASPRRGMNTGELFF; CDR3nt: TGTGCCAGCCCTAGACGGGGGATGAACACCGGGGAGCTGTTTTTT
v_gene: TRBV7-9; j_gene: TRBJ1-2; d_gene: -; abundance: -; CDR3aa: CASTQGLEADGYTF; CDR3nt: TGTGCCAGCACCCAGGGGTTGGAAGCCGATGGCTACACCTTC
v_gene: TRBV2; j_gene: TRBJ2-7; d_gene: TRBD1; abundance: -; CDR3aa: CASSGTGGEQYF; CDR3nt: TGTGCCAGCAGTGGGACAGGGGGCGAGCAGTACTTC
v_gene: TRBV9; j_gene: TRBJ1-2; d_gene: -; abundance: once; CDR3aa: CASSAHDGRGYTF; CDR3nt: TGTGCCAGCAGCGCCCATGACGGGAGGGGCTACACCTTC
v_gene: TRBV29-1; j_gene: TRBJ1-1; d_gene: -; abundance: few; CDR3aa: CSVERQNTEAFF; CDR3nt: TGCAGCGTTGAGAGGCAGAACACTGAAGCTTTCTTT
v_gene: TRBV7-9; j_gene: TRBJ1-1; d_gene: -; abundance: -; CDR3aa: CASSSRARDTEAFF; CDR3nt: TGTGCCAGCAGCTCCAGGGCCAGGGACACTGAAGCTTTCTTT
v_gene: TRBV11-2; j_gene: TRBJ1-2; d_gene: TRBD1; abundance: -; CDR3aa: CASSKRDRAHYGYTF; CDR3nt: TGTGCCAGCAGCAAGCGGGACAGGGCGCACTATGGCTACACCTTC
v_gene: TRBV6-5; j_gene: TRBJ1-6; d_gene: -; abundance: many; CDR3aa: CASSYSGTRDSPLHF; CDR3nt: TGTGCCAGCAGTTACTCGGGGACCCGGGATTCACCCCTCCACTTT
v_gene: TRBV9; j_gene: TRBJ2-1; d_gene: TRBD1; abundance: -; CDR3aa: CASSVDPGQGANEQFF; CDR3nt: TGTGCCAGCAGCGTAGATCCGGGACAGGGGGCCAATGAGCAGTTCTTC
v_gene: TRBV6-4; j_gene: TRBJ1-6; d_gene: TRBD1; abundance: few; CDR3aa: CASSEGGSPLHF; CDR3nt: TGTGCCAGCAGTGAAGGGGGCTCACCCCTCCACTTT
v_gene: TRBV5-4; j_gene: TRBJ1-3; d_gene: -; abundance: -; CDR3aa: CASSLSGNTIYF; CDR3nt: TGTGCCAGCAGCCTGTCTGGAAACACCATATATTTT
v_gene: TRBV6-5; j_gene: TRBJ2-7; d_gene: -; abundance: few; CDR3aa: CASSYPLGLVYEQYF; CDR3nt: TGTGCCAGCAGTTACCCCCTCGGGCTGGTATACGAGCAGTACTTC
v_gene: TRBV25-1; j_gene: TRBJ1-1; d_gene: TRBD1; abundance: once; CDR3aa: CASSEWGQMMNTEAFF; CDR3nt: TGTGCCAGCAGTGAATGGGGACAGATGATGAACACTGAAGCTTTCTTT
v_gene: TRBV11-2; j_gene: TRBJ1-5; d_gene: -; abundance: -; CDR3aa: CASSLDRAGFQPQHF; CDR3nt: TGTGCCAGCAGCTTAGATCGGGCGGGGTTCCAGCCCCAGCATTTT
v_gene: TRBV6-5; j_gene: TRBJ2-1; d_gene: TRBD1; abundance: -; CDR3aa: CASRTGTGGRDEQFF; CDR3nt: TGTGCCAGCAGGACCGGGACAGGGGGCAGGGATGAGCAGTTCTTC
v_gene: TRBV5-5; j_gene: TRBJ2-2; d_gene: TRBD2; abundance: -; CDR3aa: CASSLGLAGGPNTGELFF; CDR3nt: TGTGCCAGCAGCTTGGGACTAGCGGGAGGGCCTAACACCGGGGAGCTGTTTTTT
v_gene: TRBV19; j_gene: TRBJ1-2; d_gene: -; abundance: -; CDR3aa: CASSISPMAHYGYTF; CDR3nt: TGTGCCAGTAGTATATCCCCAATGGCCCACTATGGCTACACCTTC
v_gene: TRBV27; j_gene: TRBJ1-2; d_gene: TRBD1; abundance: -; CDR3aa: CASSSGQGRGGYTF; CDR3nt: TGTGCCAGCAGTTCGGGACAGGGACGAGGTGGCTACACCTTC
v_gene: TRBV7-9; j_gene: TRBJ1-1; d_gene: -; abundance: once; CDR3aa: CASSLMGGVEAFF; CDR3nt: TGTGCCAGCAGCTTAATGGGGGGTGTTGAAGCTTTCTTT
v_gene: TRBV30; j_gene: TRBJ2-7; d_gene: TRBD2; abundance: few; CDR3aa: CAWSLIGREVYEQYF; CDR3nt: TGTGCCTGGAGTTTAATTGGGCGGGAGGTTTACGAGCAGTACTTC
v_gene: TRBV7-9; j_gene: TRBJ2-7; d_gene: -; abundance: -; CDR3aa: CASSLYGRDEQYF; CDR3nt: TGTGCCAGCAGCTTATACGGGCGGGACGAGCAGTACTTC
v_gene: TRBV5-1; j_gene: TRBJ1-3; d_gene: -; abundance: -; CDR3aa: CASSLGAGASGNTIYF; CDR3nt: TGCGCCAGCAGCTTGGGGGCAGGGGCCTCTGGAAACACCATATATTTT
v_gene: TRBV2; j_gene: TRBJ1-4; d_gene: -; abundance: -; CDR3aa: CASRLGQLATNEKLFF; CDR3nt: TGTGCCAGCAGACTGGGACAACTTGCAACTAATGAAAAACTGTTTTTT
v_gene: TRBV5-1; j_gene: TRBJ2-3; d_gene: TRBD2; abundance: few; CDR3aa: CASSLALAGASTDTQYF; CDR3nt: TGCGCCAGCAGCTTGGCTCTAGCGGGAGCAAGCACAGATACGCAGTATTTT
v_gene: TRBV30; j_gene: TRBJ1-5; d_gene: -; abundance: -; CDR3aa: CAWSFGQRNQPQHF; CDR3nt: TGTGCCTGGAGTTTCGGACAGCGGAATCAGCCCCAGCATTTT
v_gene: TRBV27; j_gene: TRBJ2-6; d_gene: -; abundance: -; CDR3aa: CASATRGISGANVLTF; CDR3nt: TGTGCCAGCGCGACACGAGGGATTAGTGGGGCCAACGTCCTGACTTTC
v_gene: TRBV5-1; j_gene: TRBJ2-2; d_gene: TRBD2; abundance: -; CDR3aa: CASSLAIPGLAEAGELFF; CDR3nt: TGCGCCAGCAGCTTGGCGATCCCGGGACTAGCGGAAGCCGGGGAGCTGTTTTTT
v_gene: TRBV19; j_gene: TRBJ1-2; d_gene: TRBD1; abundance: -; CDR3aa: CASSTRQGSLNYGYTF; CDR3nt: TGTGCCAGTAGTACCCGACAGGGGTCCCTCAACTATGGCTACACCTTC
v_gene: TRBV11-2; j_gene: TRBJ2-7; d_gene: TRBD2; abundance: few; CDR3aa: CASSLGSSGRDEQYF; CDR3nt: TGTGCCAGCAGCTTAGGGTCTAGCGGGAGAGACGAGCAGTACTTC
v_gene: TRBV5-4; j_gene: TRBJ2-1; d_gene: TRBD2; abundance: -; CDR3aa: CASSWTSGDYNEQFF; CDR3nt: TGTGCCAGCAGCTGGACTAGCGGGGACTACAATGAGCAGTTCTTC
v_gene: TRBV19; j_gene: TRBJ2-7; d_gene: TRBD1; abundance: -; CDR3aa: CASSTGTGHEQYF; CDR3nt: TGTGCCAGTAGTACCGGGACAGGCCACGAGCAGTACTTC
v_gene: TRBV18; j_gene: TRBJ1-1; d_gene: -; abundance: -; CDR3aa: CASSPDRVGEAFF; CDR3nt: TGTGCCAGCTCACCCGATAGGGTGGGTGAAGCTTTCTTT
v_gene: TRBV7-9; j_gene: TRBJ2-1; d_gene: TRBD1; abundance: -; CDR3aa: CASSRGQGNDEQFF; CDR3nt: TGTGCCAGCAGCCGGGGACAGGGAAACGATGAGCAGTTCTTC
v_gene: TRBV7-2; j_gene: TRBJ1-5; d_gene: TRBD1; abundance: -; CDR3aa: CARSHRGPDQPQHF; CDR3nt: TGTGCCAGAAGCCACAGGGGGCCGGATCAGCCCCAGCATTTT
v_gene: TRBV6-5; j_gene: TRBJ2-1; d_gene: -; abundance: -; CDR3aa: CASSRGGRFYNEQFF; CDR3nt: TGTGCCAGCAGTAGGGGGGGACGTTTCTATAATGAGCAGTTCTTC
v_gene: TRBV6-5; j_gene: TRBJ2-1; d_gene: -; abundance: -; CDR3aa: CASSYRDRQFF; CDR3nt: TGTGCCAGCAGTTACCGGGACCGGCAGTTCTTC
v_gene: TRBV6-1; j_gene: TRBJ2-7; d_gene: TRBD1; abundance: -; CDR3aa: CASSFDRGPYEQYF; CDR3nt: TGTGCCAGCAGTTTTGACAGGGGGCCCTACGAGCAGTACTTC
v_gene: TRBV10-3; j_gene: TRBJ2-5; d_gene: TRBD1; abundance: -; CDR3aa: CAISENRGRETQYF; CDR3nt: TGTGCCATCAGTGAGAACAGGGGGCGAGAGACCCAGTACTTC